These 22 T cell receptor beta chains came from one sample sequenced in a study of blood T cells in healthy people across ages. Using a J-beta primer mix together with a sample-barcoded 5' primer, a second PCR was run for about 7 to 12 cycles. TCRdb redid the calling of the 5' RACE reads with MiXCR, one entry per CDR3 protein. The repertoire has about 1,500,000 distinct CDR3 sequences, 28% of them found once; the top ten carry 7.7%. Source material: blood. These receptors all come from a woman aged 25 to 39 in good health.

The genes are TRBV5-6 and TRBJ1-2; D remains ambiguous. Germline CDR1 SGHDT, CDR2 YYEEEE. The CDR3 is made up of 14 amino acids. Trimming pared 4 bases from V and 4 bases from J, leaving 14 bases between. CDR3 nucleotides: TGTGCCAGCAGCCCTAGTACGAGAGGCTATGGCTACACCTTC. It is translated as CASSPSTRGYGYTF.

Of note for this clonotype: A clone one base away is much larger, so this may be a read error. The chain links TRBV7-2 to TRBJ2-1, with 9 bases lining up with TRBD2. Germline V gene lookup returns CDR1 SGHTA and CDR2 FQGNSA. The CDR3 is 16 residues long. CDR3 in amino acids: CASSPSGGIYYNERFF. The CDR3 DNA follows: TGTGCCAGCAGCCCAAGCGGGGGGATCTACTACAATGAGCGGTTCTTC.

The CDR3 sequence is CASRDLRTGYSGANVLTF. Here the CDR3 DNA reads TGCGCCAGCAGGGATCTTAGGACAGGGTACTCTGGGGCCAACGTCCTGACTTTC. The chain uses TRBV5-1 and TRBJ2-6, with 8 bases aligning to TRBD1. After removal of 5 bases from V and 0 bases from J, the junction contained 10 bases not matched to a gene. CDR1 is SGHRS and CDR2 is YFSETQ in the germline V gene. The CDR3 sequence is 18 residues long.

This clonotype was counted only a few times. This chain uses TRBV20-1 with TRBJ2-3; maybe TRBD1 (7 bases). The CDR3 runs 14 residues. Trimming removed 6 bases at V and 5 bases at J, with 18 bases between. Germline CDR1 and CDR2: DFQATT and SNEGSKA (reference sequence). The CDR3 DNA follows: TGCAGTGCCACAGGGGCGGGGAAAGAAGATACGCAGTATTTT. Its protein product is CSATGAGKEDTQYF.

As to this clonotype: A much larger clone is a single base away; this may be a read error. Because it lacks the conserved phenylalanine or tryptophan at the end, this CDR3 is likely a read error. V usage is TRBV5-1 and J usage is TRBJ2-7; D is uncertain. The CDR3 has 12 residues. The V and J ends lost 4 bases and 5 bases respectively, with 10 bases between them. Germline-derived CDR1 and CDR2 are SGHRS and YFSETQ. DNA of the CDR3: TGCGCCAGCAGCGAGCATCCAGACGAGCAGTACTTA. Translating it yields CASSEHPDEQYL.

There are many counts of this clonotype. This sequence joins TRBV20-1 and TRBJ2-1; 14 nucleotides align to TRBD2. The CDR3 has 14 residues. Germline assignment: CDR1 DFQATT and CDR2 SNEGSKA (reference sequence). V shed 3 bases and J 10 bases; nucleotides not matched to a gene: 5. The DNA of the CDR3 is TGCAGTGCTAGGCCGGGACTAGCGGGAGACGAGCAGTTCTTC. It encodes CSARPGLAGDEQFF.

V is TRBV20-1 and J is TRBJ1-1; 10 bases match TRBD1. The V gene end was trimmed by 3 bases and the J gene end by 5 bases; junction bases not matched to a gene: 6. The CDR3 is made up of 14 amino acids. Per the germline V gene, CDR1 is DFQATT and CDR2 is SNEGSKA (reference sequence). CDR3 bases: TGCAGTGCTAGCCGGGACAGGGGAAGGACTGAAGCTTTCTTT. Encoded protein: CSASRDRGRTEAFF.

The chain recombines TRBV5-1 with TRBJ1-4; 7 bases align to TRBD1. Germline loops: CDR1 SGHRS, CDR2 YFSETQ. This CDR3 contains 12 residues. Germline trimming cut 9 bases from V and 8 bases from J; bases unmatched to any gene: 7. CDR3 amino acids: CANRTTGEKLFF. The DNA for the CDR3 is TGCGCCAACCGAACGACAGGGGAAAAACTGTTTTTT.

This clonotype was seen a few times. This chain links TRBV6-2 or TRBV6-3 with TRBJ2-7; D ambiguous. The CDR3 has 12 residues. V gave up 2 bases and J gave up 7 bases, with 9 bases separating them. The germline V gene encodes CDR1 MNHEY and CDR2 SVGEGT. The CDR3 nucleotides read TGTGCCAGCAGTTACGTTGGCAGGGAGCAGTACTTC. This codes for CASSYVGREQYF.

The chain links TRBV3-1 to TRBJ2-3; D unresolved. There are 18 residues in the CDR3. Germline assignment: CDR1 LGHDT and CDR2 YNNKEL (reference sequence). The V and J ends lost 4 bases and 5 bases respectively, with 25 bases between them. CDR3 sequence reads: CASSPPFAVAPNGDTQYF. The DNA of the CDR3 is TGTGCCAGCAGCCCACCCTTTGCAGTGGCGCCAAACGGAGATACGCAGTATTTT.

This clonotype was picked up a small number of times. J is TRBJ2-1 and V is TRBV9, with 8 bases fitting TRBD1. Germline CDR1 and CDR2: SGDLS and YYNGEE. The CDR3 loop spans 14 amino acids. The V gene end was trimmed by 6 bases and the J gene end by 7 bases; junction bases not matched to a gene: 9. The CDR3 coding sequence is TGTGCCAGCAATCCTGGACAGGGTGCGAATGAGCAGTTCTTC. Translated: CASNPGQGANEQFF.

The V call is TRBV6-2 or TRBV6-3, the J call TRBJ2-1; the D gene is possibly TRBD2 (6 bases). V lost 1 base, J lost 6 bases, and 7 bases lay in between. Germline V lookup: CDR1 MNHEY, CDR2 SVGEGT. The CDR3 sequence is 13 residues long. The CDR3 loop reads CASSYWRGNEQFF. The CDR3 DNA follows: TGTGCCAGCAGTTACTGGCGGGGCAATGAGCAGTTCTTC.

The J gene is TRBJ2-3, the V gene TRBV6-5; no clear D. Between the trimmed V and J ends, which lost 2 bases and 0 bases, there was a span of 6 bases. CDR1 is MNHEY and CDR2 is SVGAGI in the germline V gene. This CDR3 has 14 amino acids. The chain's CDR3 is CASSYKYSTDTQYF. CDR3 sequence (DNA): TGTGCCAGCAGTTACAAATATAGCACAGATACGCAGTATTTT.

This clonotype was seen a few times. The chain combines TRBV5-1 with TRBJ1-2; 7 bases match TRBD1. CDR3 size: 17 residues. The V and J ends lost 5 bases and 3 bases, in that order; junction bases with no gene match: 16. Germline V lookup: CDR1 SGHRS, CDR2 YFSETQ. The CDR3 DNA sequence: TGCGCCAGCAGGGAAAGAGTATTACAGGGGCAGGACTATGGCTACACCTTC. Residues: CASRERVLQGQDYGYTF.

The chain couples TRBV28 to TRBJ2-3; a possible D gene is TRBD2 (7 bases). CDR1 and CDR2 (germline): MDHEN, SYDVKM. The CDR3 consists of 15 residues. The germline V and J ends were trimmed by 7 bases and 4 bases, with 18 bases remaining between them. CDR3 protein: CASTPGGSPADTQYF. CDR3 DNA: TGTGCCAGCACCCCGGGGGGCTCCCCGGCAGATACGCAGTATTTT. Supplemented by reference TRBV28 and TRBJ2-3, the full variable domain reads DVKVTQSSRYLVKRTGEKVFLECVQDMDHENMFWYRQDPGLGLRLIYFSYDVKMKEKGDIPEGYSVSREKKERFSLILESASTNQTSMYLCASTPGGSPADTQYFGPGTRLTVL.

This clonotype was detected only once. The junction and the germline gene differ at one end; a read error may be behind it. The chain is built from TRBV4-1 and TRBJ1-1; tentatively, D is TRBD1 (5 bases). CDR3 length: 12 amino acids. CDR1 MGHRA and CDR2 YSYEKL come from the germline V gene. Here the CDR3 reads CAGSRPGGQAFF. The CDR3 DNA sequence: TGCGCCGGCAGCCGTCCGGGGGGACAAGCTTTCTTT.

The rearrangement joins TRBV11-2 to TRBJ2-4; possible D gene TRBD1, 5 bases. Per germline, CDR1 SGHAT and CDR2 FQNNGV. The CDR3 length is 14 residues. V lost 9 bases and J lost 0, with 12 bases in between. The CDR3 DNA follows: TGTGCCAGTCATGGAAGGGGAGCCAAAAACATTCAGTACTTC. Its translation: CASHGRGAKNIQYF.

This clonotype was recorded at least ten times. The chain carries TRBV6-5 and TRBJ2-7; 9 bases map to TRBD2. Per the germline V gene, CDR1 is MNHEY and CDR2 is SVGAGI. This CDR3 has 14 residues. V dropped 2 bases and J dropped 6; count of bases not matched to a gene: 5. The CDR3 here is CASSYEREVAEQYF. The CDR3 region has the DNA TGTGCCAGCAGTTACGAGCGGGAGGTTGCCGAGCAGTACTTC.

This clonotype has only one observation. The rearrangement links TRBV2 to TRBJ2-7; D gene uncertain. Germline loops: CDR1 SNHLY, CDR2 FYNNEI. The CDR3 sequence is 14 residues long. Trimming pared 3 bases from V and 0 bases from J, leaving 9 bases between. CDR3 sequence reads: CASSDGVPSYEQYF. Here the CDR3 DNA reads TGTGCCAGCAGTGATGGGGTACCCTCCTACGAGCAGTACTTC.

The sample holds many counts of this clonotype. The CDR3 loop is CASSSGTAANYGYTF. In DNA form, the CDR3 reads TGTGCCAGCAGTTCCGGGACAGCCGCTAACTATGGCTACACCTTC. The chain links TRBV27 to TRBJ1-2; 7 bases agree with TRBD1. In germline, CDR1 is MNHEY, CDR2 SMNVEV (reference sequence). The CDR3 consists of 15 residues. The trim removed 4 bases at V and 0 bases at J, leaving 5 bases unmatched.

As concerns this clonotype: A read error may account for a junction end that differs from germline. V usage is TRBV5-8 and J usage is TRBJ2-7; either TRBD1 or TRBD2 may fit D (6 bases each). The CDR3 extends over 15 amino acids. Germline-derived CDR1 and CDR2 are SGHTS and YDEGEE. The DNA of the CDR3 is TGTGCCGGCAGCGTACAGGGTTGGGGGGTCTACGAGCAGTACTTC. Translated, it gives CAGSVQGWGVYEQYF.

This clonotype was picked up a small number of times. The chain recombines TRBV29-1 with TRBJ2-1, with TRBD1 matching 8 bases. CDR1 and CDR2 (germline): SQVTM, ANQGSEA. This CDR3 region has 11 residues. The ends lost 7 bases at V and 14 bases at J; junction bases unmatched: 10. CDR3 nucleotide sequence: TGCAGCGCCCGAAGGGAGGACAGGGAGTTCTTC. Translating it yields CSARREDREFF.